The rows below give T cell receptor beta chains drawn from one sample of a study of T cells after yellow fever vaccination. TCRdb re-called the 5' RACE reads with MiXCR, one entry per CDR3 protein. The table has 14,000 or so distinct CDR3 sequences, about 7.3% seen once. Source: PBMCs, either bulk or a sorted T-cell subset (CD4+, CD8+, memory, or dextramer-sorted; not recorded which), taken on the day of the yellow fever booster vaccination. The receptors stem from a man aged 18 to 29 who received the YFV17D yellow fever vaccine. Both conserved end residues are trimmed from each CDR3.

j_gene | len | v_gene | CDR3aa
TRBJ2-1 | 11 | TRBV6-4 | ASSDSDRNEQF
TRBJ1-5 | 13 | TRBV12-3/TRBV12-4 | ASSLGGRGNQPQH
TRBJ2-2 | 14 | TRBV4-2 | ASSQLAGGPTGELF
TRBJ1-2 | 10 | TRBV5-1 | ASSLHADGYT
TRBJ1-2 | 15 | TRBV2 | ASSLTRITSHPWGYT
TRBJ1-5 | 12 | TRBV7-2 | ASSFAVSNQPQH
TRBJ1-2 | 11 | TRBV25-1 | ASSLTGSDGYT
TRBJ1-1 | 12 | TRBV9 | ASSVSFQLTEAF
TRBJ1-2 | 13 | TRBV11-2 | ASSARATGDYGYT
TRBJ2-1 | 11 | TRBV4-3 | ASSQEGTSEQF
TRBJ2-1 | 11 | TRBV7-6 | ASSLGGLGEQF
TRBJ1-1 | 13 | TRBV5-1 | ASSYFPQGAEKAF
TRBJ2-3 | 14 | TRBV20-1 | SARDGRTGSTDTQY
TRBJ2-7 | 14 | TRBV7-2 | ASSYPGGTSSYEQY
TRBJ2-1 | 13 | TRBV6-4 | ASSDSGRSYNEQF
TRBJ1-5 | 13 | TRBV4-3 | ASSQDRHQDQPQH
TRBJ2-1 | 12 | TRBV7-2 | ASSLLGGGDEQF
TRBJ1-1 | 10 | TRBV12-3/TRBV12-4 | ASSYGDTEAF
TRBJ2-5 | 11 | TRBV18 | ASSPQHGETQY
TRBJ2-7 | 11 | TRBV19 | ASSLGAFDEQY
TRBJ1-2 | 16 | TRBV5-5 | ASSLKIGGAPANYGYT
TRBJ1-6 | 14 | TRBV5-1 | ASSWAGGGYNSPLH
TRBJ2-3 | 12 | TRBV10-3 | AISESGGTDTQY
TRBJ1-5 | 12 | TRBV6-2/TRBV6-3 | ASSHLDRNQPQH
TRBJ2-1 | 17 | TRBV7-3 | ASSLTTTPGTGEYNEQF
TRBJ1-1 | 13 | TRBV20-1 | SARQGGSVNTEAF
TRBJ1-2 | 12 | TRBV7-2 | ASSFMDGGHGYT
TRBJ2-2 | 11 | TRBV9 | ASRTANTGELF
TRBJ1-1 | 13 | TRBV9 | ASSVDRGLDTEAF
TRBJ1-2 | 12 | TRBV6-1 | ASRPDRANYGYT
TRBJ1-1 | 13 | TRBV12-3/TRBV12-4 | ASRPGQGWDTEAF
TRBJ1-4 | 13 | TRBV10-3 | AISESRQGAEKLF
TRBJ2-6 | 12 | TRBV14 | ASSRGSGANVLT
TRBJ2-2 | 12 | TRBV20-1 | SASPLRVAGELF
TRBJ2-1 | 9 | TRBV12-3/TRBV12-4 | ASSLFYEQF
TRBJ2-7 | 11 | TRBV21-1 | ASSRQDSYEQY
TRBJ1-6 | 12 | TRBV5-4 | ASSSQVGHSPLH
TRBJ2-5 | 12 | TRBV6-2/TRBV6-3 | ASSSGTGRETQY
TRBJ2-5 | 11 | TRBV11-2 | ASSPTGRETQY
TRBJ2-4 | 14 | TRBV5-1 | ASSLDGFRGKNIQY
TRBJ1-1 | 13 | TRBV29-1 | SGFGGQGANTEAF
TRBJ1-6 | 10 | TRBV18 | ASSPVNSPLH
TRBJ2-2 | 10 | TRBV11-2 | ASSSTVGELF
TRBJ2-7 | 13 | TRBV19 | ASAQGWRGAYEQY
TRBJ2-6 | 14 | TRBV5-1 | ASSLAQGTGANVLT
TRBJ1-5 | 14 | TRBV20-1 | SAREAPGGGNQPQH
TRBJ1-6 | 16 | TRBV20-1 | SARFGRSGSSYNSPLH
TRBJ1-2 | 13 | TRBV7-9 | ASSLEQGPNYGYT
TRBJ2-1 | 13 | TRBV7-3 | ASRKDWGPRGEQF
TRBJ2-5 | 13 | TRBV7-2 | ASSLMGGERETQY
TRBJ2-2 | 11 | TRBV11-2 | ASSSQGTGELF
TRBJ2-2 | 13 | TRBV5-4 | ASSRQGPNTGELF
TRBJ2-5 | 11 | TRBV6-2/TRBV6-3 | ASSRGRGETQY
TRBJ2-2 | 13 | TRBV5-5 | ASSVGWVDTGELF